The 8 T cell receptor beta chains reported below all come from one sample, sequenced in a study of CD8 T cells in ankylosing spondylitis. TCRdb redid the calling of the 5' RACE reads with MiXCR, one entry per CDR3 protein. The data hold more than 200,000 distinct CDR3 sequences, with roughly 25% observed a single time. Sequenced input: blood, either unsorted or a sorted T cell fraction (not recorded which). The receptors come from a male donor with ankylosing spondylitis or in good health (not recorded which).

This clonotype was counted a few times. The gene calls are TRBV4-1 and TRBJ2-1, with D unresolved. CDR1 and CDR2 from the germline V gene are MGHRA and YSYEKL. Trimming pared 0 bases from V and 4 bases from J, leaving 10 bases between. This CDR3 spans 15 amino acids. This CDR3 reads CASSQDRAVYNEQFF. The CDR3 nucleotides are TGCGCCAGCAGCCAAGATAGGGCTGTATACAATGAGCAGTTCTTC.

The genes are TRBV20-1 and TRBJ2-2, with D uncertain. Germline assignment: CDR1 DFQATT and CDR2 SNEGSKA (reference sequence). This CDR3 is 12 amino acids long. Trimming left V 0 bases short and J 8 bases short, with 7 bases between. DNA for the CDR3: TGCAGTGCTAGAGATCCGTTTGGGGAGCTGTTTTTT. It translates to CSARDPFGELFF.

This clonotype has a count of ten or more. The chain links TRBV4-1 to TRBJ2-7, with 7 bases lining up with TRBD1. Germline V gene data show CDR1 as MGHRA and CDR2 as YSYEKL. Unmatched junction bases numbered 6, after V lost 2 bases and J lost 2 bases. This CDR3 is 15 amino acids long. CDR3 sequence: CASSQLTGAAYEQYF. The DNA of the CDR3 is TGCGCCAGCAGCCAATTAACAGGGGCCGCCTACGAGCAGTACTTC.

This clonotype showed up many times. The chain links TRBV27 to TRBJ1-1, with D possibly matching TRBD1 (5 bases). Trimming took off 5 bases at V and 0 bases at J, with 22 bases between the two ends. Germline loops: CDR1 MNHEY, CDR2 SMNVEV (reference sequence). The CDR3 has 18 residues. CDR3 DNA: TGTGCCAGCAGTCCACAGGCCCGGCCCGCCTCAATGAACACTGAAGCTTTCTTT. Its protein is CASSPQARPASMNTEAFF.

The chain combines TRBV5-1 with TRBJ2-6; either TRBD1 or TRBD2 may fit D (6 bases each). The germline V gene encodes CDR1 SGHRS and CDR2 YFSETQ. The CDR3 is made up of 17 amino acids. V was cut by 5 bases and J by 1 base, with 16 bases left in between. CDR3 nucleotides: TGCGCCAGCAGTCAAGGGGGGCAGGGGTCTGGGGCCAACGTCCTGACTTTC. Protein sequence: CASSQGGQGSGANVLTF.

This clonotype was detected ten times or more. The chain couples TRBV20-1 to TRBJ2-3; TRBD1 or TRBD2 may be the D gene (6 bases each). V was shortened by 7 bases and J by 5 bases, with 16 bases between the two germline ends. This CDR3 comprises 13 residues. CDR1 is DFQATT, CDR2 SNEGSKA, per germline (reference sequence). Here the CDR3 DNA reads TGCAGTGGCCAAAGGGGGGCAAAAGATACGCAGTATTTT. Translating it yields CSGQRGAKDTQYF.

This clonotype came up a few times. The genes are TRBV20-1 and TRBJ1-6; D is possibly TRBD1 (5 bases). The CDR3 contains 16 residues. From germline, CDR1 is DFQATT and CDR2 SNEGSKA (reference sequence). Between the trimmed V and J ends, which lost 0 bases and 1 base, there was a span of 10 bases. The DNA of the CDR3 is TGCAGTGCTAGAGAACTGCAGGGATCCTATAATTCACCCCTCCACTTT. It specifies CSARELQGSYNSPLHF.

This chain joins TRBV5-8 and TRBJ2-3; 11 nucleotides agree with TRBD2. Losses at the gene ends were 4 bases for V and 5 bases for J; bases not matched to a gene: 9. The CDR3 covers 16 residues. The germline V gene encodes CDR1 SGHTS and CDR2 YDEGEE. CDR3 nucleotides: TGTGCCAGCAGCAGAGAGACTAGCGGGGTTGGAGATACGCAGTATTTT. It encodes CASSRETSGVGDTQYF.